This is a list of T cell receptor beta chains from one sample in a study of vaccination and CD4 T cells after COVID-19. MiXCR, run by TCRdb on the PCR reads, gives a single entry per CDR3 protein. The repertoire holds roughly 13,000 distinct CDR3 sequences, approximately 30% seen once, with 10% in the top ten. These TCRs' antigens remain unknown. Sequenced here: CD4+ T cells from blood, cultured in vitro, sampled after SARS-CoV-2 vaccination. Source of these receptors: a human donor who had recovered from COVID-19. CDR3s include the opening cysteine and the closing phenylalanine or tryptophan. A D gene is named only where the DNA matches it firmly. Rows give clone size only sometimes, using once, few, many, or a class for an expanded clone.

size: few
D: .
V: TRBV20-1
J: TRBJ2-1
DNA: TGCAGTGCTAGGCAGAGTACGGGGGTAAATGAGCAGTTCTTC
CDR3: CSARQSTGVNEQFF

size: .
D: .
V: TRBV21-1
J: TRBJ1-2
DNA: TGTGCCAGCGGAGGGGGGACCCCCTTAACCTTTGGCTACACCTTC
CDR3: CASGGGTPLTFGYTF

size: .
D: TRBD1
V: TRBV30
J: TRBJ1-1
DNA: TGTGCCTGGAGCCAGCCAGACAGGGGGAACACTGAAGCTTTCTTT
CDR3: CAWSQPDRGNTEAFF

size: .
D: .
V: TRBV7-9
J: TRBJ1-5
DNA: TGTGCCAGCAGCTCCAGAAATCAGCCCCAGCATTTT
CDR3: CASSSRNQPQHF

size: few
D: TRBD1
V: TRBV28
J: TRBJ2-7
DNA: TGTGCCAGCAGCTTACCGGGACAGGGGGACGAGCAGTACTTC
CDR3: CASSLPGQGDEQYF

size: few
D: .
V: TRBV6-2/TRBV6-3
J: TRBJ1-5
DNA: TGTGCCAGCAGAACGAGGTGGAGGGGCAATCAGCCCCAGCATTTT
CDR3: CASRTRWRGNQPQHF

size: .
D: TRBD1
V: TRBV6-1
J: TRBJ2-7
DNA: TGTGCCAGCAGTCGCCGGGACAGGGGCTACGAGCAGTACTTC
CDR3: CASSRRDRGYEQYF

size: .
D: TRBD2
V: TRBV29-1
J: TRBJ2-1
DNA: TGCAGCGCCCCTGGTGGGTTAGCGGGGTTATCCTACAATGAGCAGTTCTTC
CDR3: CSAPGGLAGLSYNEQFF

size: once
D: .
V: TRBV4-2
J: TRBJ1-2
DNA: TGTGCCAGCAGCCGCGGCGGCGCAGGGGAACCTGACTATGGCTACACCTTC
CDR3: CASSRGGAGEPDYGYTF

size: few
D: TRBD1
V: TRBV6-5
J: TRBJ2-7
DNA: TGTGCCAGCAGTTACCTTCATACAGGGGACGAGCAGTACTTC
CDR3: CASSYLHTGDEQYF

size: .
D: .
V: TRBV11-3
J: TRBJ2-1
DNA: TGTGCCAGCAGCTTAGACGGGCGGGATGGTTTCGATGAGCAGTTCTTC
CDR3: CASSLDGRDGFDEQFF

size: .
D: TRBD2
V: TRBV20-1
J: TRBJ2-1
DNA: TGCAGTGCTAGTGGGCTAGCGGGAGGTGGCAATGAGCAGTTCTTC
CDR3: CSASGLAGGGNEQFF

size: .
D: TRBD2
V: TRBV28
J: TRBJ2-7
DNA: TGTGCCAGCAGCCCCGGCAGCGGGGGGTCCTACGAGCAGTACTTC
CDR3: CASSPGSGGSYEQYF

size: once
D: TRBD2
V: TRBV15
J: TRBJ2-5
DNA: TGTGCCGCCAGCGGGACCGGGGCAGGGAAGGGAGAGACCCAGTACTTC
CDR3: CAASGTGAGKGETQYF

size: .
D: TRBD1
V: TRBV20-1
J: TRBJ2-7
DNA: TGCAGTGCTAACCTCCGGGACAGGGCGACGAGGGAGCAGTACTTC
CDR3: CSANLRDRATREQYF

size: few
D: .
V: TRBV29-1
J: TRBJ1-2
DNA: TGCAGCGTTGAAGTTATACAGGATTATGGCTACACCTTC
CDR3: CSVEVIQDYGYTF

size: few
D: .
V: TRBV10-3
J: TRBJ2-1
DNA: TGTGCCATTTCACTAGCAGAATACAATGAGCAGTTCTTC
CDR3: CAISLAEYNEQFF

size: .
D: TRBD1
V: TRBV2
J: TRBJ1-2
DNA: TGTGCCAGCAGTAACGACAGGGACTATGGCTACACCTTC
CDR3: CASSNDRDYGYTF

size: few
D: .
V: TRBV6-5
J: TRBJ1-1
DNA: TGTGCCAGCAGTTACTCGAGGGGGACATCGGGCACTGAAGCTTTCTTT
CDR3: CASSYSRGTSGTEAFF

size: .
D: TRBD2
V: TRBV20-1
J: TRBJ2-7
DNA: TGCAGTGCTAGACTCGGACTAGCGGGACCCGAGCAGTACTTC
CDR3: CSARLGLAGPEQYF

size: .
D: .
V: TRBV19
J: TRBJ1-5
DNA: TGTGCCAGTAGTATACCAGCGGCGCGGATTCATTTT
CDR3: CASSIPAARIHF

size: .
D: .
V: TRBV20-1
J: TRBJ2-1
DNA: TGCAGTGCTAGAGATCCAAGGGACCCGTCTAATGAGCAGTTCTTC
CDR3: CSARDPRDPSNEQFF

size: .
D: .
V: TRBV20-1
J: TRBJ1-1
DNA: TGCAGTGCTATAAACCGGAGGACAGCGAACACTGAAGCTTTCTTT
CDR3: CSAINRRTANTEAFF

size: .
D: .
V: TRBV29-1
J: TRBJ1-1
DNA: TGCAGCGTTGACCCTGCGGGTGAGGCTTTCTTT
CDR3: CSVDPAGEAFF

size: .
D: TRBD1
V: TRBV11-2
J: TRBJ1-2
DNA: TGTGCCAGCAGCTCCGACAGGGCCTCGGGTGGCTACACCTTC
CDR3: CASSSDRASGGYTF

size: .
D: TRBD2
V: TRBV29-1
J: TRBJ2-1
DNA: TGCAGCGTTGAAGGGGGAGGGCCTAGGAATGAGCAGTTCTTC
CDR3: CSVEGGGPRNEQFF

size: .
D: .
V: TRBV5-1
J: TRBJ2-3
DNA: TGCGCCAGCAGCTTGGGAGGGCTAGGAAGCACAGATACGCAGTATTTT
CDR3: CASSLGGLGSTDTQYF